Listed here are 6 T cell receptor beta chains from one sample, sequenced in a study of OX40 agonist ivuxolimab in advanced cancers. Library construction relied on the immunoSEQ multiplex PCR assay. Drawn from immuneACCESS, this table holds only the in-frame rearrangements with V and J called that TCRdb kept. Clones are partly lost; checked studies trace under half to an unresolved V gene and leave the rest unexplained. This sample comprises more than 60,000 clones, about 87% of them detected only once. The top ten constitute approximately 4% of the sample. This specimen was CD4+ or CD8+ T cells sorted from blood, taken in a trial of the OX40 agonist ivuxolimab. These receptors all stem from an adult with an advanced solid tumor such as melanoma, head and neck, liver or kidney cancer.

The CDR3 DNA follows: TGCGCCAGCAGCTTGGGAGCCCTCTCTGGGGCCAACGTCCTGACTTTC. Its translation is CASSLGALSGANVLTF. V is TRBV5-1 and J is TRBJ2-6, with D unclear. Germline values: CDR1 SGHRS, CDR2 YFSETQ. V dropped 0 bases and J dropped 0 bases, with 7 bases sitting between them. CDR3 length equals 16 residues.

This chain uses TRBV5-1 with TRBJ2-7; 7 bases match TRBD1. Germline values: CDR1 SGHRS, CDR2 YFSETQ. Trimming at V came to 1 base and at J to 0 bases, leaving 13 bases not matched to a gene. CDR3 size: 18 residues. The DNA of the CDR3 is TGCGCCAGCAGCTTGAGGTCCGGGACAGCTACCACCTCCTACGAGCAGTACTTC. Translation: CASSLRSGTATTSYEQYF.

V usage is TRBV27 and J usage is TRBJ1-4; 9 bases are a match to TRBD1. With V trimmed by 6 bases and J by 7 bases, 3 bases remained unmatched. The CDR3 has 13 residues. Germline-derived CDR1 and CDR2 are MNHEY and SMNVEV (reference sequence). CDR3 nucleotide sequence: TGTGCCAGCAGAGGGACAGGGACTGAAAAACTGTTTTTT. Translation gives CASRGTGTEKLFF.

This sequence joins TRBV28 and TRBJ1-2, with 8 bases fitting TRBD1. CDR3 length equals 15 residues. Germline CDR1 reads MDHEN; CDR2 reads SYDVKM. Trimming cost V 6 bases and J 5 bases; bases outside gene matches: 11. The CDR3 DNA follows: TGTGCCAGCAGCCCCGGGGCAGGGGGCGAGTATGGCTACACCTTC. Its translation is CASSPGAGGEYGYTF.

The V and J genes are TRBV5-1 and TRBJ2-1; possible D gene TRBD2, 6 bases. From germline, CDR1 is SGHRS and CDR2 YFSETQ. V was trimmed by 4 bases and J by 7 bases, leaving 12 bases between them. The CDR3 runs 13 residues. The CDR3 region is CASSVRDSNEQFF. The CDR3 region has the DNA TGCGCCAGCAGCGTCCGGGACTCTAATGAGCAGTTCTTC.

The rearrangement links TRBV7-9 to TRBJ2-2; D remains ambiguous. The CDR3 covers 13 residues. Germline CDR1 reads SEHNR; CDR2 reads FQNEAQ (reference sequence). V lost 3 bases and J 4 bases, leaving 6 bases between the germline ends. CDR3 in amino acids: CASSFMGTGELFF. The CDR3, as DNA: TGTGCCAGCAGCTTTATGGGCACCGGGGAGCTGTTTTTT.